The rows below give T cell receptor beta chains drawn from one sample of a study of T cell clones after liver transplantation. The data were produced by immunoSEQ multiplex PCR, yet TCRdb's version contains in-frame clones alone and is incomplete. Altogether roughly 65,000 clones are present, 80% to 95% being singletons, with the ten largest covering 0.98%. The material was CD4+ T cells from blood, obtained approximately 27 months after liver transplant. These receptors all come from a human patient who received a liver transplant. The T cells may partly be graft donor cells. Both conserved end residues are part of each CDR3. A D gene is named only where the DNA matches it firmly. The size field is filled for only some rows; it gives once, few, many or a size class.

length,J,V,D,size,DNA,CDR3
13,TRBJ2-3,TRBV5-8,.,.,TGTGCCAGCGCTCTAGGGTCCCCAGATACGCAGTATTTT,CASALGSPDTQYF
15,TRBJ2-7,TRBV11-1,.,.,TGTGCCAGCAGCTTAGTAGCTCAGGCTACCTACGAGCAGTACTTC,CASSLVAQATYEQYF
14,TRBJ2-7,TRBV6-1,.,.,TGTGCCAGCAGCCGGACTGTCAGCTCCTACGAGCAGTACTTC,CASSRTVSSYEQYF
16,TRBJ1-4,TRBV7-2,.,.,TGTGCCAGCAGCTTAGGAGCACACCCGGGAGGTGAAAAACTGTTTTTT,CASSLGAHPGGEKLFF
15,TRBJ2-3,TRBV6-5,.,.,TGTGCCAGCAGTTACGGGAGGGGGCGCACAGATACGCAGTATTTT,CASSYGRGRTDTQYF
15,TRBJ2-1,TRBV29-1,.,.,TGCAGCGCGCCAGGGGATGGGAGGGGACGGGATGAGCAGTTCTTC,CSAPGDGRGRDEQFF
15,TRBJ2-7,TRBV7-3,TRBD2,once,TGTGCCAGCAGCTTAGCCAGCGGGAGATCCTACGAGCAGTACTTC,CASSLASGRSYEQYF
16,TRBJ1-2,TRBV10-2,TRBD1,.,TGCGCCAGCAGTGACCACCGAGGACAGGGGGACTATGGCTACACCTTC,CASSDHRGQGDYGYTF
15,TRBJ2-5,TRBV5-4,.,.,TGTGCCAGCAGCTTGACAGGTAGAGGGGGAGAGACCCAGTACTTC,CASSLTGRGGETQYF
11,TRBJ2-3,TRBV6-5,.,.,TGTGCCAGCAGTTCCCTCGATACGCAGTATTTT,CASSSLDTQYF
11,TRBJ2-1,TRBV20-1,TRBD2,.,TGCAGTGCAGAAGCGGGAGGTCGGCTGTTCTTC,CSAEAGGRLFF
15,TRBJ2-3,TRBV6-1,.,.,TGTGCCACCGACCGACTTGCGGGTCAGACAGATACGCAGTATTTT,CATDRLAGQTDTQYF
15,TRBJ2-5,TRBV27,.,once,TGTGCCAGCAGGAGGCGGGGCTTAGGCCCAGAGACCCAGTACTTC,CASRRRGLGPETQYF
15,TRBJ2-6,TRBV28,.,.,TGTGCCAGCAGTACCCCGAGGGGTGGGGCCAACGTCCTGACTTTC,CASSTPRGGANVLTF
13,TRBJ1-1,TRBV19,.,.,TGTGCCAGTAGTTCCATCCGGGGGGCCGAAGCTTTCTTT,CASSSIRGAEAFF
13,TRBJ2-1,TRBV9,.,.,TGTGCCAGCAGCGTAGTGCCCTACAATGAGCAGTTCTTC,CASSVVPYNEQFF
18,TRBJ2-5,TRBV5-1,TRBD2,.,TGCGCCAGCAGCTTGGAACTAGCGGGAGGGATCCCTCCCGAGACCCAGTACTTC,CASSLELAGGIPPETQYF
16,TRBJ1-1,TRBV11-3,.,.,TGTGCCAGCAGCTTAGATCTCGCGACGGCGAACACTGAAGCTTTCTTT,CASSLDLATANTEAFF
15,TRBJ2-7,TRBV7-2,.,.,TGTGCCAGCAGCAAAACCGGGTCCTACTCCTACGAGCAGTACTTC,CASSKTGSYSYEQYF
12,TRBJ1-4,TRBV2,.,.,TGTGCCAGCAGTACCACCCGGGGAAAACTGTTTTTT,CASSTTRGKLFF
15,TRBJ1-1,TRBV18,TRBD1,.,TGTGCCAGCTCACCTTATACAGGGGGAGCAACTGAAGCTTTCTTT,CASSPYTGGATEAFF
14,TRBJ2-3,TRBV4-2,.,.,TGTGCCAGCAGGAGGGGGGAACCCACAGATACGCAGTATTTT,CASRRGEPTDTQYF
14,TRBJ1-3,TRBV29-1,.,once,TGCAGCGCATCGACAGGCAGCTCTGGAAACACCATATATTTT,CSASTGSSGNTIYF
17,TRBJ2-1,TRBV5-4,TRBD2,once,TGTGCCAGCAGCTTGGGCCTGACTAGCGGCTCCTACAATGAGCAGTTCTTC,CASSLGLTSGSYNEQFF
12,TRBJ2-2,TRBV29-1,.,.,TGCAGCGTTGGACAGAGCACCGGGGAGCTGTTTTTT,CSVGQSTGELFF
14,TRBJ2-5,TRBV18,TRBD2,.,TGTGCCAGCTCTGCCGGGACTAATCAAGAGACCCAGTACTTC,CASSAGTNQETQYF
17,TRBJ2-1,TRBV4-2,.,.,TGTGCCAGCAGCCAAGATCTGGCGGACCCGTCGTACAATGAGCAGTTCTTC,CASSQDLADPSYNEQFF
17,TRBJ2-1,TRBV2,TRBD2,.,TGTGCCAGCAGTGAAGCCCGACTAGCGGGACAGTACAATGAGCAGTTCTTC,CASSEARLAGQYNEQFF
15,TRBJ2-1,TRBV27,.,.,TGTGCCAGCAGCCTTCGGGGGACCTCCTACAATGAGCAGTTCTTC,CASSLRGTSYNEQFF
16,TRBJ2-5,TRBV9,TRBD2,.,TGTGCCAGCAGCGCGCCGGGACTAGCCTGGCGAGAGACCCAGTACTTC,CASSAPGLAWRETQYF
15,TRBJ1-1,TRBV27,.,.,TGTGCCAGCTATAACCCCGGACGGGTTAACACTGAAGCTTTCTTT,CASYNPGRVNTEAFF
14,TRBJ1-2,TRBV19,TRBD1,.,TGTGCCAGTAGTCGCGGGACAGGAGACTATGGCTACACCTTC,CASSRGTGDYGYTF
17,TRBJ1-2,TRBV6-7,TRBD1,.,TGTGCCAACCCCCCCTCTTGGGGGACAGGGAGCAACTATGGCTACACCTTC,CANPPSWGTGSNYGYTF
12,TRBJ2-7,TRBV18,.,.,TGTGCCAGCTCACCAGGAGAATACGAGCAGTACTTC,CASSPGEYEQYF
14,TRBJ2-3,TRBV6-5,TRBD1,.,TGTGCCAGCAGGCTCGGACAGGGAAGAGATACGCAGTATTTT,CASRLGQGRDTQYF
15,TRBJ2-1,TRBV19,TRBD2,few,TGTGCCAGTAGTACCGGGACTAGCGGGCTGAATGAGCAGTTCTTC,CASSTGTSGLNEQFF
17,TRBJ2-6,TRBV28,.,.,TGTGCCAGCAGTCCCAATCAGGGTCTCTCTGGGGCCAACGTCCTGACTTTC,CASSPNQGLSGANVLTF
11,TRBJ2-4,TRBV29-1,.,.,TGCAGCGTTGCCCCGGGTGGCATTCAGTACTTC,CSVAPGGIQYF
16,TRBJ2-3,TRBV11-3,TRBD2,.,TGTGCCAGCAGCTTGGGACTAGCGGAGAGCACAGATACGCAGTATTTT,CASSLGLAESTDTQYF
17,TRBJ2-1,TRBV7-3,TRBD2,.,TGTGCCAGCAGCCTTAGCGGGAGAGGGGTTGGAGATAATGAGCAGTTCTTC,CASSLSGRGVGDNEQFF
11,TRBJ1-3,TRBV29-1,.,.,TGCAGCGTTGAAGGGAGTGACACCATATATTTT,CSVEGSDTIYF
14,TRBJ2-1,TRBV15,.,.,TGTGCCACCGAGGAGGGCGGGACCCTCGGTGAGCAGTTCTTC,CATEEGGTLGEQFF